This T cell receptor (beta chain) was identified during a study of blood T cell repertoires in COVID-19. Study summary: Sources were T cells, B-cell-depleted T cells, or PBMCs; the material itself was cDNA or gDNA.

Germline CDR1 and CDR2: LNHNV and YYDKDF (reference sequence). The CDR3 spans 17 residues. The junction had 9 bases not matched to a gene; V was cut back by 4 bases and J by 1 base. The cohort comprised adults aged roughly 18 to 95 years residing in approximately 25 US areas. Cohort 3 donors counted as recovered after two negative PCRs, clearance, or resolved symptoms. Assay: immunoSEQ multiplex PCR; the TCRdb copy retains only in-frame clones and omits some. The sample lists about 310,000 clones, about nine tenths occurring once. V gene TRBV15 combines with J gene TRBJ1-5, with 8 bases that match TRBD1. Input material: PBMCs or T cells enriched from blood (not recorded which). This clonotype was sampled from a woman younger than 35 who had recovered from COVID-19. The CDR3 sequence: CATSTGSGQVSNQPQHF. CDR3 bases: TGTGCCACCAGCACAGGATCGGGACAGGTCAGCAATCAGCCCCAGCATTTT.